This T cell receptor beta chain was documented in a study of T-cell reconstitution after alpha-beta-depleted transplantation in children. This clonotype occurred many times. Unique molecular identifiers featured in how the TCRbeta library was prepared. TCRdb passed the PCR reads through MiXCR, listing each CDR3 protein once. The data hold approximately 200,000 distinct CDR3 sequences, with 14% to 15% observed a single time. The CDR3 covers 15 residues. The V and J ends lost 4 bases and 0 bases respectively, with 12 bases between them. The sequence derives from a human donor who donated a stem cell graft to a child with acute lymphoblastic leukemia. The V call is TRBV12-3 or TRBV12-4, the J call TRBJ1-2, with D possibly being TRBD1 (6 bases). The sample in question was PBMCs from the stem cell graft donor, obtained from the stem cell graft. CDR3 nucleotides: TGTGCCAGCAGTTGGGGGGGCAGCGCTAACTATGGCTACACCTTC. It specifies CASSWGGSANYGYTF.